The 32 T cell receptor beta chains given below trace back to one sample, sequenced in a study of blood T cell repertoires in COVID-19. The repertoire was sequenced with immunoSEQ multiplex PCR; TCRdb's copy has only in-frame clones and lacks some. The data show 150,000 or so clones, less than 90% seen once. Sequencing was carried out using peripheral blood. All receptors come from a man younger than 30 with active or convalescent COVID-19.

The genes are TRBV6-5 and TRBJ1-5, with D perhaps TRBD1 (6 bases). The CDR3 is made up of 15 amino acids. V lost 0 bases to trimming and J lost 7 bases, with 13 bases between them. CDR1 is MNHEY, CDR2 SVGAGI, per germline. CDR3 protein: CASSYSPGVNQPQHF. As DNA, the CDR3 is TGTGCCAGCAGTTACTCCCCAGGGGTTAACCAGCCCCAGCATTTT.

CDR3 DNA: TGCGCCAGCAGTTTTAGCGGGGGGAACACCGGGGAGCTGTTTTTT. It specifies CASSFSGGNTGELFF. The rearrangement uses TRBV5-1 and TRBJ2-2; 9 nucleotides agree with TRBD2. CDR1 is SGHRS and CDR2 is YFSETQ in the germline V gene. V dropped 5 bases and J dropped 1; count of bases not matched to a gene: 3. The CDR3 extends over 15 amino acids.

This chain connects TRBV28 to TRBJ1-5, with no clear D. V lost 5 bases and J 4 bases, leaving 9 bases between the germline ends. The CDR3 is 13 residues long. CDR1 is MDHEN, CDR2 SYDVKM, per germline. The CDR3 here is CASSATGNQPQHF. The CDR3 DNA sequence: TGTGCCAGCAGTGCCACCGGGAATCAGCCCCAGCATTTT.

The V gene is TRBV6-5, the J gene TRBJ2-7; 8 positions agree with TRBD1. The CDR3 totals 16 residues. Germline assignment: CDR1 MNHEY and CDR2 SVGAGI. V was pared by 0 bases and J by 3 bases, with 7 bases of the junction left unmatched. The CDR3 protein is CASSYSAAGGYYEQYF. CDR3 DNA: TGTGCCAGCAGTTACTCGGCGGCAGGGGGCTACTACGAGCAGTACTTC.

The rearrangement uses TRBV5-1 and TRBJ2-1, with 15 positions matching TRBD2. The V and J ends lost 4 bases and 1 base, in that order; junction bases with no gene match: 9. The CDR3 covers 19 residues. Germline V gene data show CDR1 as SGHRS and CDR2 as YFSETQ. As DNA, the CDR3 is TGCGCCAGCAGCGAGGGACTAGCGGGGGGTATTGGTTCCTACAATGAGCAGTTCTTC. This gives the protein CASSEGLAGGIGSYNEQFF.

This clone was found a few times. V and J are TRBV27 and TRBJ2-5, with D perhaps matching TRBD1 (6 bases). Germline V gene lookup returns CDR1 MNHEY and CDR2 SMNVEV (reference sequence). V shed 0 bases and J shed 5 bases, with 13 bases lying between them. The CDR3 extends over 15 amino acids. The CDR3 is CASSLSGTYGETQYF. The DNA for the CDR3 is TGTGCCAGCAGTTTATCCGGGACATACGGGGAGACCCAGTACTTC.

This chain uses TRBV2 with TRBJ2-7; the match to TRBD2 covers 12 bases. This CDR3 is built from 16 residues. Trimming removed 1 base from V and 0 bases from J; junction bases left unmatched: 1. Germline V gene data show CDR1 as SNHLY and CDR2 as FYNNEI. CDR3 in amino acids: CASSEGLAGASYEQYF. DNA for the CDR3: TGTGCCAGCAGTGAAGGACTAGCGGGGGCCTCCTACGAGCAGTACTTC.

The chain has TRBV25-1 and TRBJ2-1; D may be TRBD2 (6 bases). The CDR3 length is 13 residues. Germline V gene data show CDR1 as MGHDK and CDR2 as SYGVNS. V lost 2 bases, J lost 7 bases, and 9 bases lay in between. CDR3 sequence: CASSEGGRNEQFF. In nucleotides, the CDR3 is TGTGCCAGCAGTGAAGGGGGGAGGAATGAGCAGTTCTTC.

The V gene is TRBV7-6, the J gene TRBJ1-3, with TRBD1 matching 9 bases. CDR1 and CDR2 from the germline V gene are SGHVS and FNYEAQ. J lost 4 bases, V lost 6 bases, and 19 bases had no gene match. The length of the CDR3 is 19 residues. The CDR3 is CASSFRAPTGGFSGNTIYF. The DNA of the CDR3 is TGTGCCAGCAGTTTCAGGGCCCCGACAGGGGGATTCTCCGGAAACACCATATATTTT.

The CDR3 sequence is CASRQEPYYGYTF. CDR3 DNA: TGTGCCAGCAGACAGGAGCCCTACTATGGCTACACCTTC. J is TRBJ1-2 and V is TRBV2; a weak D match, TRBD1 (5 bases). The germline V and J ends were trimmed by 6 bases and 3 bases, with 11 bases remaining between them. CDR3 length: 13 amino acids. Germline V lookup: CDR1 SNHLY, CDR2 FYNNEI. Full variable domain (missing parts from reference TRBV2 and TRBJ1-2): EPEVTQTPSHQVTQMGQEVILRCVPISNHLYFYWYRQILGQKVEFLVSFYNNEISEKSEIFDDQFSVERPDGSNFTLKIRSTKLEDSAMYFCASRQEPYYGYTFGSGTRLTVV.

The genes are TRBV4-2 and TRBJ1-2, with 10 bases fitting TRBD1. V lost 3 bases to trimming and J lost 1 base; unmatched junction nucleotides: 2. The germline CDR1 and CDR2 sequences are LGHNA and YNFKEQ. The CDR3 has 15 residues. The DNA of the CDR3 is TGTGCCAGCAGCCAGACAGGGGGCGTTAACTATGGCTACACCTTC. The encoded protein is CASSQTGGVNYGYTF.

The rearrangement uses TRBV5-1 and TRBJ2-2; D gene unclear. The CDR3 covers 16 residues. CDR1 and CDR2 from the germline V gene are SGHRS and YFSETQ. V lost 0 bases to trimming and J lost 5 bases, with 14 bases between them. As DNA, the CDR3 is TGCGCCAGCAGCTTGGGGGTAGGAGCGCGGACCGGGGAGCTGTTTTTT. Protein product: CASSLGVGARTGELFF.

This clone was counted a single time. The chain is built from TRBV28 and TRBJ1-5; 9 bases are a match to TRBD1. Germline values: CDR1 MDHEN, CDR2 SYDVKM. The V gene end was trimmed by 4 bases and the J gene end by 3 bases; junction bases not matched to a gene: 4. The CDR3 is made up of 15 amino acids. The CDR3 spells CASSSGTGLNQPQHF. The CDR3 DNA sequence: TGTGCCAGCAGTTCCGGGACAGGGCTCAATCAGCCCCAGCATTTT.

The chain employs TRBV5-6 and TRBJ1-4; D might be TRBD1 (6 bases). CDR3 length: 14 amino acids. Trimming removed 5 bases from V and 7 bases from J, with 15 bases in between. Germline-derived CDR1 and CDR2 are SGHDT and YYEEEE. Here the CDR3 DNA reads TGTGCCAGCAGACTTACAGGGAGTGGTGAAAAACTGTTTTTT. Translating gives CASRLTGSGEKLFF.

This clone appeared a single time. The chain carries TRBV27 and TRBJ2-3; the D is unclear. CDR1 is MNHEY and CDR2 is SMNVEV in the germline V gene (reference sequence). This CDR3 contains 15 residues. V was trimmed by 2 bases and J by 0 bases, leaving 9 bases between them. The CDR3 DNA is TGTGCCAGCAGTTTACAGGATCCTAGCACAGATACGCAGTATTTT. Translation: CASSLQDPSTDTQYF.

The CDR3 sequence is CASSSILNTEAFF. CDR3 DNA sequence: TGTGCCAGCAGTTCTATCTTGAACACTGAAGCTTTCTTT. The chain employs TRBV28 and TRBJ1-1; D is uncertain. V was cut by 4 bases and J by 0 bases, with 6 bases left in between. The CDR3 extends over 13 amino acids. Germline-derived CDR1 and CDR2 are MDHEN and SYDVKM. Combining the CDR3 with reference TRBV28 and TRBJ1-1 gives the whole variable domain DVKVTQSSRYLVKRTGEKVFLECVQDMDHENMFWYRQDPGLGLRLIYFSYDVKMKEKGDIPEGYSVSREKKERFSLILESASTNQTSMYLCASSSILNTEAFFGQGTRLTVV.

The chain employs TRBV24-1 and TRBJ2-1, with TRBD1 matching 8 bases. The CDR3 spans 14 residues. Germline CDR1 and CDR2: KGHDR and SFDVKD. Trimming cost V 0 bases and J 8 bases; bases outside gene matches: 2. The CDR3 region is CATSDLPGGDEQFF. The CDR3 DNA is TGTGCCACCAGTGATTTGCCAGGGGGCGATGAGCAGTTCTTC.

V is TRBV7-2 and J is TRBJ2-1; D not resolved. Trimming removed 5 bases at V and 0 bases at J, with 14 bases between. Germline CDR1 and CDR2: SGHTA and FQGNSA. This CDR3 has 16 residues. CDR3 region: CASSPYSYSSYNEQFF. The CDR3 bases are TGTGCCAGCAGCCCTTACAGCTACAGCTCCTACAATGAGCAGTTCTTC.

This rearrangement joins TRBV11-2 to TRBJ2-1; 8 nucleotides agree with TRBD2. The CDR3 has 15 amino acids. Trimming cost V 2 bases and J 8 bases; bases outside gene matches: 8. CDR1 SGHAT and CDR2 FQNNGV come from the germline V gene. The CDR3 reads CASSLMSGGFHEQFF. CDR3 coding DNA: TGTGCCAGCAGCTTAATGAGCGGGGGCTTCCATGAGCAGTTCTTC.

The V gene is TRBV4-2, the J gene TRBJ2-2; 12 nucleotides align to TRBD2. Germline trimming cut 3 bases from V and 3 bases from J; bases unmatched to any gene: 8. The CDR3 length is 18 residues. Germline loops: CDR1 LGHNA, CDR2 YNFKEQ. Here the CDR3 reads CASSQSLAGGPYTGELFF. The CDR3 DNA reads as TGTGCCAGCAGCCAGAGCCTAGCGGGAGGGCCGTACACCGGGGAGCTGTTTTTT.

The chain couples TRBV27 to TRBJ2-5; possibly TRBD2 for D (5 bases). This CDR3 is 11 amino acids long. Trimming took off 2 bases at V and 7 bases at J, with 5 bases between the two ends. From germline, CDR1 is MNHEY and CDR2 SMNVEV (reference sequence). The CDR3 sequence: CASSLAGTQYF. DNA of the CDR3: TGTGCCAGCAGTTTAGCGGGGACCCAGTACTTC.

V gene TRBV5-4 combines with J gene TRBJ1-2; unclear D gene. Germline V gene sequence: CDR1 SGHNT, CDR2 YYREEE (reference sequence). V was pared by 6 bases and J by 4 bases, with 10 bases between. The CDR3 extends over 12 amino acids. The CDR3: CASTARSYGYTF. The CDR3, as DNA: TGTGCCAGCACCGCTCGGTCCTATGGCTACACCTTC.

The rearrangement joins TRBV4-1 to TRBJ1-1; TRBD1 aligns across 10 bases. Germline CDR1 is MGHRA and CDR2 is YSYEKL. V lost 3 bases and J lost 7; bases outside the gene matches: 5. The CDR3 covers 14 residues. The CDR3 loop reads CASSHKDRGFEAFF. The CDR3 bases are TGCGCCAGCAGCCACAAGGACAGGGGGTTTGAAGCTTTCTTT.

The CDR3 loop reads CASSVGGRFTDTQYF. CDR3 nucleotide sequence: TGTGCCAGTAGTGTAGGAGGCCGTTTCACAGATACGCAGTATTTT. This chain uses TRBV19 with TRBJ2-3, with a tentative D call TRBD2 (5 bases). CDR1 and CDR2 from the germline V gene are LNHDA and SQIVND (reference sequence). V was shortened by 5 bases and J by 2 bases, with 14 bases between the two germline ends. This CDR3 spans 15 amino acids. Full variable domain (outside the CDR3, taken from reference TRBV19 and TRBJ2-3): DGGITQSPKYLFRKEGQNVTLSCEQNLNHDAMYWYRQDPGQGLRLIYYSQIVNDFQKGDIAEGYSVSREKKESFPLTVTSAQKNPTAFYLCASSVGGRFTDTQYFGPGTRLTVL.

This chain connects TRBV5-5 to TRBJ1-3; D gene ambiguous. V lost 3 bases and J lost 8, with 9 bases in between. The CDR3 runs 12 residues. Germline values: CDR1 SGHKS, CDR2 YYEKEE (reference sequence). The CDR3 here is CASSWVLDTIYF. The CDR3 DNA follows: TGTGCCAGCAGCTGGGTCCTAGACACCATATATTTT.

V and J are TRBV5-1 and TRBJ2-7, with TRBD1 matching over 9 bases. CDR1 and CDR2 (germline): SGHRS, YFSETQ. With V trimmed by 0 bases and J by 4 bases, 2 bases remained unmatched. There are 14 residues in the CDR3. The chain's CDR3 is CASSLGDRVYEQYF. The CDR3 bases are TGCGCCAGCAGCTTGGGGGACAGGGTATACGAGCAGTACTTC.

The rearrangement joins TRBV30 to TRBJ1-5; 7 bases align to TRBD1. This CDR3 spans 13 amino acids. Germline CDR1 is GTSNPN and CDR2 is SVGIG (reference sequence). The trim removed 7 bases at V and 4 bases at J, leaving 7 bases unmatched. The CDR3, as DNA: TGTGCCTTTGGACAGGATGCTAATCAGCCCCAGCATTTT. Translated: CAFGQDANQPQHF.

The chain couples TRBV2 to TRBJ1-5; D is perhaps TRBD1 (5 bases). CDR3 length equals 14 residues. Trimming pared 7 bases from V and 7 bases from J, leaving 17 bases between. CDR1 is SNHLY and CDR2 is FYNNEI in the germline V gene. The CDR3 spells CASKRTGVKQPQHF. The CDR3 DNA sequence: TGTGCCAGCAAACGAACGGGGGTTAAACAGCCCCAGCATTTT.

This clone showed up just a few times. The gene calls are TRBV2 and TRBJ2-1; 7 nucleotides agree with TRBD2. CDR1 is SNHLY and CDR2 is FYNNEI in the germline V gene. V trimming: 11 bases; J trimming: 9 bases; junction bases outside the gene matches: 10. The CDR3 is 12 residues long. CDR3 DNA: TGTGCCGGCGTGATAGCGGGTGGTGAGCAGTTCTTC. Protein product: CAGVIAGGEQFF. The variable domain in full, completed from reference TRBV2 and TRBJ2-1, reads EPEVTQTPSHQVTQMGQEVILRCVPISNHLYFYWYRQILGQKVEFLVSFYNNEISEKSEIFDDQFSVERPDGSNFTLKIRSTKLEDSAMYFCAGVIAGGEQFFGPGTRLTVL.

The sample holds a few counts of this clone. The chain recombines TRBV15 with TRBJ2-5; TRBD2 agrees at 11 bases. This CDR3 contains 16 residues. Germline CDR1 and CDR2: LNHNV and YYDKDF (reference sequence). V gave up 0 bases and J gave up 5 bases; unmatched junction bases: 5. The CDR3 sequence is CATSRDLAGGQETQYF. The CDR3 DNA reads TGTGCCACCAGCAGAGATTTAGCGGGAGGGCAGGAGACCCAGTACTTC.

This clone was detected only once. The J gene is TRBJ2-5, the V gene TRBV6-5, with a possible D match to TRBD1 (7 bases). The germline V and J ends were trimmed by 6 bases and 7 bases, with 18 bases remaining between them. Germline values: CDR1 MNHEY, CDR2 SVGAGI. The CDR3 has 14 residues. The CDR3 sequence: CASSAQGTLRTQYF. The CDR3 region has the DNA TGTGCCAGCAGCGCACAGGGGACTCTGAGGACCCAGTACTTC.

This clone came up once. The CDR3 DNA reads TGCGCCAGCAGCCCTGGTGGGAGGGATGCTATGCTATGGGAGCAGTACTTC. This encodes CASSPGGRDAMLWEQYF. The chain is built from TRBV5-1 and TRBJ2-7, with TRBD2 identical over 7 bases. Germline V gene lookup returns CDR1 SGHRS and CDR2 YFSETQ. The CDR3 runs 17 residues. After removal of 4 bases from V and 7 bases from J, the junction contained 20 bases not matched to a gene.